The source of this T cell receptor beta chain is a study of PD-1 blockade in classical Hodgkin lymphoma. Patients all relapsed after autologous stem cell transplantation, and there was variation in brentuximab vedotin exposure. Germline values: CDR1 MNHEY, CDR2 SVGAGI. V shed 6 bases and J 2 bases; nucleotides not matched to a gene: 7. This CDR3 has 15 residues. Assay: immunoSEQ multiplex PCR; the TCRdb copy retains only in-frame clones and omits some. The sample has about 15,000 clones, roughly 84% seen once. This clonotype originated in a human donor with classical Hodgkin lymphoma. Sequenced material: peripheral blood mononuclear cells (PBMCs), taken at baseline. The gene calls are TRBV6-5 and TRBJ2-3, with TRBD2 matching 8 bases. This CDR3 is CASRVAGLNTDTQYF. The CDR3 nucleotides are TGTGCCAGCAGAGTAGCGGGGCTGAACACAGATACGCAGTATTTT.